These T cell receptor beta chains were read from a single sample in a study of STAT5B mutations in CD4+ large granular lymphocyte leukemia. The protocol was immunoSEQ multiplex PCR, while the TCRdb copy is restricted to in-frame clones and leaves out a portion. Here the sample spans under 40,000 clones, 70% to 85% being singletons. Input material: CD4+ T cells from blood buffy coats. All receptors come from a human donor in good health. Both conserved end residues are part of each CDR3. Fields, in order: CDR3 length, V gene, CDR3 protein.

len: 15; v_gene: TRBV5-1; CDR3aa: CASSLVAGQVAEQYF
len: 11; v_gene: TRBV6-4; CDR3aa: CASRGALGYTF
len: 15; v_gene: TRBV7-9; CDR3aa: CASSLEGNSNQPQHF
len: 11; v_gene: TRBV21-1; CDR3aa: CARLSDYEQYF
len: 15; v_gene: TRBV19; CDR3aa: CASSMASGGLETQYF
len: 16; v_gene: TRBV5-6; CDR3aa: CASSPAGWTGNEKLFF
len: 18; v_gene: TRBV9; CDR3aa: CASSVEPRVGSGANVLTF
len: 14; v_gene: TRBV5-1; CDR3aa: CASRPDRARETQYF
len: 13; v_gene: TRBV5-1; CDR3aa: CASSITVTGELFF
len: 15; v_gene: TRBV27; CDR3aa: CASRRTGGEDYGYTF
len: 13; v_gene: TRBV7-9; CDR3aa: CASSRRTFEEQFF
len: 14; v_gene: TRBV27; CDR3aa: CASSLRTTNTEAFF
len: 15; v_gene: TRBV7-8; CDR3aa: CASSFGEPPGNTIYF
len: 11; v_gene: TRBV10-3; CDR3aa: CAAIAGNEQFF
len: 13; v_gene: TRBV6-5; CDR3aa: CASSGGVRHEQYF
len: 15; v_gene: TRBV7-9; CDR3aa: CASRQGPGPPETQYF
len: 16; v_gene: TRBV6-1; CDR3aa: CASSEGPSTGAYGYTF
len: 16; v_gene: TRBV7-2; CDR3aa: CASSSPTDGGTGELFF